The entry below describes one T cell receptor beta chain. This specimen comes from a study of blood T cell repertoires in COVID-19. In the study overall: From the United States, Italy and Spain came samples of acute and convalescent COVID-19. Sources were T cells, B-cell-depleted T cells, or PBMCs; the material itself was cDNA or gDNA.

The protocol was immunoSEQ multiplex PCR, while the TCRdb copy is restricted to in-frame clones and leaves out a portion. The sample has fewer than 300,000 clones, 90% seen once; the top ten hold 0.95% to 1.2%. Participants' reported clinical history set cohort assignment. The sample consisted of PBMCs or T cells enriched from blood (not recorded which). This sequence originates from a woman aged 30 to 39 who had recovered from COVID-19.

Written as DNA, the CDR3 is TGTGCCAGTAGTATTGTCCCCTACGGCCGGGTAGATAACTATGGCTACACCTTC. This gives the protein CASSIVPYGRVDNYGYTF. The rearrangement joins TRBV19 to TRBJ1-2; D gene ambiguous. The CDR3 loop spans 18 amino acids. The V end lost 3 bases, the J end lost 1 base, and 21 bases lay between the germline ends. Germline values: CDR1 LNHDA, CDR2 SQIVND (reference sequence).